This T cell receptor beta chain is drawn from a study of blood T cell repertoires in COVID-19. The V end was cut by 2 bases, the J end by 5 bases, with 12 bases between. CDR1 and CDR2 (germline): GTSNPN, SVGIG (reference sequence). CDR3 length: 13 amino acids. Recruits, aged 18 to 89 years, lived in 20 to 30 US areas. Assignment of participants to cohorts was predicated upon participant-reported clinical history. Sequencing was performed with immunoSEQ multiplex PCR; in TCRdb, only in-frame clones are kept and a portion is missing. The repertoire holds about 220,000 clones, with approximately 83% as singletons.

This sequence was found in a woman aged 40-49 years with acute COVID-19. The sample consisted of PBMCs or T cells enriched from blood (not recorded which). The chain uses TRBV30 and TRBJ2-5; possibly TRBD1 for D (6 bases). The CDR3 DNA follows: TGTGCCTGGAGTCCCACAGGGTCGGAGACCCAGTACTTC. Translated, it gives CAWSPTGSETQYF.